This TCR beta chain was identified during a study of cytomegalovirus exposure and HLA in healthy donors. The PCR employed 60 Vbeta primers together with 13 Jbeta primers. The method was immunoSEQ multiplex PCR; TCRdb's version includes in-frame clones alone and lacks a portion of them. Here the sample spans roughly 180,000 clones, about 68% being singletons. Unmatched junction bases numbered 12, after V lost 11 bases and J lost 2 bases. This CDR3 comprises 14 residues. Germline-derived CDR1 and CDR2 are MDHEN and SYDVKM. The sequencing input was PBMCs. The chain has TRBV28 and TRBJ2-7, with 7 bases lining up with TRBD2. This TCR was sampled from a female donor in good health and CMV-seronegative. The CDR3 reads CAAGKRGSAYEQYF. Here the CDR3 DNA reads TGTGCCGCCGGTAAGCGGGGCTCCGCCTACGAGCAGTACTTC.